This is a list of T cell receptor beta chains from one sample in a study of human T cells and chemical hapten exposure. Using its own MiXCR run on the RACE reads, TCRdb lists one record per CDR3 protein. This table has 87,000 or so distinct CDR3 sequences, nearly 10% appearing once. Sequenced here: whole blood, sampled in connection with sensitization to the hapten diphenylcyclopropenone (DPC). These TCRs come from a woman aged 40 to 50 with alopecia areata. Some clones in this sample may be carry-over from other donors' samples. The CDR3 runs from the conserved cysteine through the conserved F or W. The D gene is left open where the match is weak. Part of the rows lack a size; the others show once, few, many or a class for expanded clones.

clone_size j_call v_call d_call cdr3_aa cdr3_nt
many TRBJ1-5 TRBV29-1 TRBD1 CSAVGTDSNQPQHF TGCAGCGCCGTGGGGACAGACAGCAATCAGCCCCAGCATTTT
NA TRBJ2-3 TRBV7-2 NA CASSLALARGDTQYF TGTGCCAGCAGCTTAGCCTTGGCCCGAGGGGATACGCAGTATTTT
NA TRBJ1-6 TRBV12-3/TRBV12-4 NA CASSFGPVVRSYNSPLHF TGTGCCAGCAGTTTCGGGCCGGTAGTCAGGTCTTATAATTCACCCCTCCACTTT
few TRBJ1-5 TRBV6-2/TRBV6-3 NA CASNSGTRGQPQHF TGTGCCAGCAATTCCGGGACAAGAGGGCAGCCCCAGCATTTT
few TRBJ1-1 TRBV6-5 NA CASSSLPRASRPNTEAFF TGTGCCAGCAGTTCCCTTCCCCGGGCCTCTCGACCCAACACTGAAGCTTTCTTT
NA TRBJ1-3 TRBV4-3 NA CASSQDLVVEGISGNTIYF TGCGCCAGCAGCCAAGATTTAGTCGTAGAGGGTATCTCTGGAAACACCATATATTTT
many TRBJ1-1 TRBV9 TRBD1 CASSAWAGGGNEAFF TGTGCCAGCAGCGCCTGGGCAGGGGGAGGCAATGAAGCTTTCTTT
many TRBJ1-3 TRBV4-2 NA CASSQDDVGNTIYF TGTGCCAGCAGCCAAGATGACGTCGGAAACACCATATATTTT
NA TRBJ2-7 TRBV18 NA CASSPPVVYEQYF TGTGCCAGCTCACCACCGGTTGTCTACGAGCAGTACTTC
few TRBJ2-1 TRBV28 NA CASSSPPRAGDEQFF TGTGCCAGCAGCTCCCCGCCCAGGGCCGGGGATGAGCAGTTCTTC
many TRBJ1-4 TRBV7-6 NA CASSLRSGGEKLFF TGTGCCAGCAGCTTACGGTCGGGAGGTGAAAAACTGTTTTTT
many TRBJ2-7 TRBV10-3 TRBD2 CAINEDGGLMTYEQYF TGTGCCATCAATGAAGACGGGGGACTAATGACCTACGAGCAGTACTTC
few TRBJ2-2 TRBV28 NA CASTNDRGELFF TGTGCCAGCACCAACGACCGCGGGGAGCTGTTTTTT
few TRBJ1-1 TRBV18 TRBD1 CASSGGQADTEAFF TGTGCCAGCTCGGGAGGACAGGCGGACACTGAAGCTTTCTTT
many TRBJ2-2 TRBV27 NA CASLAGPNTGELFF TGTGCCAGCCTCGCTGGGCCTAACACCGGGGAGCTGTTTTTT
many TRBJ1-5 TRBV5-5 TRBD1 CASSLGDRDGSQPQHF TGTGCCAGCAGCTTGGGAGACAGGGACGGTAGTCAGCCCCAGCATTTT
many TRBJ2-7 TRBV20-1 TRBD2 CSARAPPSGGPWEQYF TGCAGTGCTAGAGCCCCCCCAAGCGGGGGTCCTTGGGAGCAGTACTTC
few TRBJ1-3 TRBV30 NA CAWLGISGNTIYF TGTGCCTGGTTGGGGATCTCTGGAAACACCATATATTTT
NA TRBJ1-5 TRBV28 TRBD1 CASSPTGGTQPQHF TGTGCCAGCAGCCCCACAGGGGGCACTCAGCCCCAGCATTTT
NA TRBJ2-3 TRBV10-3 TRBD2 CAISEQGLAESTDTQYF TGTGCCATCAGTGAGCAGGGACTAGCGGAATCCACAGATACGCAGTATTTT
few TRBJ1-2 TRBV6-6 TRBD1 CASSPQVDRGTSKGYTF TGTGCCAGCAGTCCCCAGGTAGACAGGGGAACTTCTAAGGGCTACACCTTC
many TRBJ2-7 TRBV29-1 NA CSVAGRGLGEQYF TGCAGCGTTGCGGGCAGGGGACTTGGGGAGCAGTACTTC
few TRBJ2-1 TRBV20-1 NA CSARQYNEQFF TGCAGTGCTAGACAGTACAATGAGCAGTTCTTC
many TRBJ2-7 TRBV7-9 NA CASSLANGHPLGGQYF TGTGCCAGCAGCTTAGCGAACGGGCATCCCCTCGGCGGGCAGTACTTC
many TRBJ2-5 TRBV20-1 TRBD2 CSASQRGVIQETQYF TGCAGTGCTAGTCAGCGGGGGGTGATACAAGAGACCCAGTACTTC
many TRBJ1-1 TRBV6-5 TRBD1 CASSYSRQGEPEAFF TGTGCCAGCAGTTACTCAAGACAGGGGGAACCTGAAGCTTTCTTT
few TRBJ1-5 TRBV6-5 TRBD1 CASTTRTGDQPQHF TGTGCCAGCACCACGAGGACAGGCGATCAGCCCCAGCATTTT
NA TRBJ2-2 TRBV7-9 NA CASSLLGDTGELFF TGTGCCAGCAGCTTATTAGGAGACACCGGGGAGCTGTTTTTT
many TRBJ2-7 TRBV20-1 NA CSAWARSSYEQYF TGCAGTGCTTGGGCCAGATCATCCTACGAGCAGTACTTC
many TRBJ1-6 TRBV2 TRBD1 CASSVGTGAASPLHF TGTGCCAGCAGTGTAGGGACAGGGGCGGCTTCACCCCTCCACTTT
NA TRBJ2-1 TRBV12-3/TRBV12-4 TRBD2 CASKHSGAYNEQFF TGTGCCAGCAAACATAGCGGGGCGTACAATGAGCAGTTCTTC
NA TRBJ1-6 TRBV6-2/TRBV6-3 NA CASRYKGILSSPLHF TGTGCCAGCAGGTATAAAGGGATTCTGAGTTCACCCCTCCACTTT
few TRBJ1-3 TRBV21-1 NA CASSAPGHLASGNTIYF TGTGCCAGCAGCGCACCGGGACACCTAGCCTCTGGAAACACCATATATTTT
many TRBJ2-6 TRBV9 NA CASSAETQGLGANVLTF TGTGCCAGCAGCGCGGAGACCCAGGGTCTTGGGGCCAACGTCCTGACTTTC
few TRBJ2-3 TRBV4-1 TRBD2 CASSQGASGGGDTQYF TGCGCCAGCAGCCAAGGGGCTAGCGGGGGAGGGGATACGCAGTATTTT
few TRBJ2-7 TRBV4-2 TRBD1 CASSQEMGQNFYEQYF TGTGCCAGCAGCCAAGAAATGGGACAGAATTTCTACGAGCAGTACTTC
few TRBJ2-7 TRBV6-1 TRBD1 CASSALPGQGSNEQYF TGTGCCAGCAGTGCCCTACCGGGACAGGGTTCCAACGAGCAGTACTTC
many TRBJ2-3 TRBV28 NA CASSPGTDTQYF TGTGCCAGCAGTCCCGGTACAGATACGCAGTATTTT
few TRBJ1-3 TRBV4-3 NA CASSQDGTEGSGNTIYF TGCGCCAGCAGCCAAGATGGCACAGAGGGCTCTGGAAACACCATATATTTT
NA TRBJ2-5 TRBV6-5 NA CASSYSTGPGQETQYF TGTGCCAGCAGTTACTCGACGGGTCCGGGGCAAGAGACCCAGTACTTC
NA TRBJ2-2 TRBV10-2 TRBD1 CASLDRETTGELFF TGCGCCAGCCTCGACAGGGAGACCACCGGGGAGCTGTTTTTT
many TRBJ1-2 TRBV7-9 NA CASSLGRTSYGYTF TGTGCCAGCAGCTTAGGTCGGACAAGTTATGGCTACACCTTC
NA TRBJ1-5 TRBV2 TRBD1 CASRGDRQKPQHF TGTGCCAGCAGGGGGGACAGGCAAAAGCCCCAGCATTTT
few TRBJ1-6 TRBV4-1 NA CASSQDVVNSPLHF TGCGCCAGCAGCCAAGATGTGGTTAATTCACCCCTCCACTTT
few TRBJ1-6 TRBV6-6 TRBD1 CASQGQDNSPLHF TGTGCCAGCCAGGGACAGGATAATTCACCCCTCCACTTT
NA TRBJ1-1 TRBV6-6 NA CASISRTGRGTEAFF TGTGCCAGCATCTCAAGAACAGGGAGAGGGACTGAAGCTTTCTTT
few TRBJ2-5 TRBV7-9 NA CASSPRSVETQYF TGTGCCAGCAGCCCCCGCAGCGTAGAGACCCAGTACTTC
NA TRBJ2-1 TRBV12-3/TRBV12-4 TRBD2 CASSLAAGREAF TGTGCCAGCAGTTTAGCCGCAGGGCGGGAGGCCTTC
few TRBJ2-3 TRBV11-2 NA CASSLLGPTTDTQYF TGTGCCAGCAGCCTACTAGGGCCTACCACAGATACGCAGTATTTT
many TRBJ2-1 TRBV12-3/TRBV12-4 NA CASSLAGEDEQFF TGTGCCAGCAGTCTAGCAGGGGAAGATGAGCAGTTCTTC
many TRBJ2-1 TRBV24-1 NA CATSDWSGRAATGEQFF TGTGCCACCAGTGATTGGTCGGGCAGGGCCGCTACGGGGGAGCAGTTCTTC
many TRBJ1-2 TRBV6-5 NA CASSSTPAANYGYTF TGTGCCAGCAGTTCCACCCCGGCGGCAAACTATGGCTACACCTTC
many TRBJ1-2 TRBV6-5 NA CASKGDGIYGYTF TGTGCCAGCAAGGGGGACGGAATCTATGGCTACACCTTC
NA TRBJ1-2 TRBV7-2 NA CASSPDHNYGYTF TGTGCCAGCAGCCCCGACCATAACTATGGCTACACCTTC
NA TRBJ2-5 TRBV6-2/TRBV6-3 TRBD1 CASQTGNQETQYF TGTGCCAGCCAGACAGGGAACCAAGAGACCCAGTACTTC